This passage covers 28 T cell receptor beta chains from one sample sequenced in a study of blood T cell repertoires in COVID-19. Libraries were prepared by immunoSEQ multiplex PCR; TCRdb keeps only in-frame clonotypes and omits some of them. Among roughly 160,000 clones listed, roughly 84% were seen once. The sample was peripheral blood. These receptors were obtained from a man aged 70-80 years with active or convalescent COVID-19.

This chain joins TRBV5-1 and TRBJ2-7, with D possibly being TRBD1 (5 bases). The V gene lost 1 base and the J gene lost 6 bases, with 14 bases spanning the gap. Germline V gene data show CDR1 as SGHRS and CDR2 as YFSETQ. CDR3 length: 14 residues. The CDR3 nucleotides are TGCGCCAGCAGCTTGCTTCCAGGGTCGGTCGAGCAGTACTTC. Its translation is CASSLLPGSVEQYF.

The CDR3 DNA sequence: TGTGCCAGCAGCCCAGACGGGGTGGCGAACACTGAAGCTTTCTTT. Its translation is CASSPDGVANTEAFF. The V gene is TRBV7-9, the J gene TRBJ1-1, with D unresolved. The CDR3 is 15 residues long. V was shortened by 5 bases and J by 1 base, with 14 bases between the two germline ends. In germline, CDR1 is SEHNR, CDR2 FQNEAQ (reference sequence).

V and J are TRBV19 and TRBJ2-2; 9 positions agree with TRBD1. This CDR3 spans 15 amino acids. J was trimmed by 7 bases and V by 5 bases; bases with no gene match: 8. Germline CDR1 and CDR2: LNHDA and SQIVND (reference sequence). The CDR3 DNA reads TGTGCCAGTAGTTTCCAACAGGGGGCTTACGGGGAGCTGTTTTTT. It specifies CASSFQQGAYGELFF.

The V call is TRBV7-8, the J call TRBJ1-2; perhaps TRBD1 as D (5 bases). Trimming shortened V by 5 bases and J by 1 base, and 20 bases separated the two germline ends. The germline V gene has CDR1 SGHVS and CDR2 FQNEAQ. CDR3 size: 17 residues. As DNA, the CDR3 is TGTGCCAGCAGCCCCACGGGGGGGGGACGTCTTAACTATGGCTACACCTTC. This gives the protein CASSPTGGGRLNYGYTF.

For this clone: The same CDR3 can be traced to other DNA sequences in this sample. The J gene is TRBJ1-3, the V gene TRBV18; tentatively, D is TRBD1 (6 bases). Germline V CDR1 and CDR2: KGHSH, LQKENI. Deletions cut 3 bases from V and 0 bases from J, with 9 bases between. This CDR3 region has 15 residues. CDR3 DNA: TGTGCCAGCTCACCGGACAGTATCTCTGGAAACACCATATATTTT. This sequence encodes CASSPDSISGNTIYF.

The chain has TRBV7-2 and TRBJ2-1; 7 bases match TRBD1. Germline CDR1 and CDR2: SGHTA and FQGNSA. Trimming at V came to 5 bases and at J to 0 bases, leaving 4 bases not matched to a gene. The CDR3 has 15 amino acids. As DNA, the CDR3 is TGTGCCAGCAGCCTTAGGGACAGCTCCTACAATGAGCAGTTCTTC. Encoded protein: CASSLRDSSYNEQFF.

The chain carries TRBV2 and TRBJ1-2; 9 bases align to TRBD1. V lost 4 bases and J lost 4; bases outside the gene matches: 4. There are 14 residues in the CDR3. Germline V CDR1 and CDR2: SNHLY, FYNNEI. The CDR3 DNA reads TGTGCCAGCAGTGCATCGACAGGGGGCTATGGCTACACCTTC. Protein: CASSASTGGYGYTF.

This rearrangement joins TRBV19 to TRBJ2-7; 9 positions match TRBD1. V lost 0 bases, J lost 6 bases, and 9 bases stayed unmatched. This CDR3 has 16 amino acids. Germline assignment: CDR1 LNHDA and CDR2 SQIVND (reference sequence). CDR3 bases: TGTGCCAGTAGTATAGACGGGACAGGGAGTGGTCGCGAGCAGTACTTC. Translating it yields CASSIDGTGSGREQYF. The entire variable domain, with the rest obtained from reference TRBV19 and TRBJ2-7, is as follows: DGGITQSPKYLFRKEGQNVTLSCEQNLNHDAMYWYRQDPGQGLRLIYYSQIVNDFQKGDIAEGYSVSREKKESFPLTVTSAQKNPTAFYLCASSIDGTGSGREQYFGPGTRLTVT.

The gene calls are TRBV25-1 and TRBJ2-1; no definite D call. From germline, CDR1 is MGHDK and CDR2 SYGVNS. V lost 8 bases and J lost 2, with 16 bases in between. The CDR3 consists of 15 residues. For the CDR3, the DNA is TGTGCCAGCGAGGCCTCAACCCAACCCTACAATGAGCAGTTCTTC. Translation gives CASEASTQPYNEQFF.

The chain employs TRBV7-2 and TRBJ2-3, with a weak D call TRBD2 (6 bases). With 7 bases removed from V and 0 bases from J, the gap between germline ends came to 17 bases. The V gene's germline CDR1 is SGHTA and CDR2 FQGNSA. The CDR3 is 16 amino acids. This CDR3 reads CASTPTGATSTDTQYF. The CDR3 DNA is TGTGCCAGCACCCCGACGGGAGCGACCAGCACAGATACGCAGTATTTT.

The V gene is TRBV4-1, the J gene TRBJ1-2, with D perhaps TRBD1 (5 bases). The V gene's germline CDR1 is MGHRA and CDR2 YSYEKL. The CDR3 is 15 residues long. V was shortened by 5 bases and J by 3 bases, with 16 bases between the two germline ends. The CDR3 DNA follows: TGCGCCAGCAGCGCCCCGGGGGGAAGTTACTATGGCTACACCTTC. Translating gives CASSAPGGSYYGYTF.

This chain connects TRBV7-8 to TRBJ1-5; no clear D. The germline CDR1 and CDR2 sequences are SGHVS and FQNEAQ. Trimming took 1 base from V and 2 from J, leaving 12 bases between them. This CDR3 region has 16 residues. CDR3 DNA: TGTGCCAGCAGCTTAGTCGGTCAGGTCGGCAATCAGCCCCAGCATTTT. Translation gives CASSLVGQVGNQPQHF.

This sequence joins TRBV7-2 and TRBJ1-3; D is uncertain. The CDR3 is made up of 14 amino acids. V was shortened by 4 bases and J by 6 bases, with 13 bases between the two germline ends. Germline V gene sequence: CDR1 SGHTA, CDR2 FQGNSA. The CDR3 nucleotides read TGTGCCAGCAGCTCCACCGGGGTGTTAAACACCATATATTTT. It codes for CASSSTGVLNTIYF.

The V call is TRBV7-9, the J call TRBJ1-5; TRBD1 might be the D (5 bases). The CDR3 totals 14 residues. The ends were cut back, 8 bases at V and 4 bases at J, with 15 bases in the middle. CDR1 is SEHNR and CDR2 is FQNEAQ in the germline V gene (reference sequence). The CDR3 coding sequence is TGTGCCAGCGCGAACGGGGGTCCGAATCAGCCCCAGCATTTT. Encoded protein: CASANGGPNQPQHF.

The chain uses TRBV4-3 and TRBJ2-1, with D maybe TRBD1 (6 bases). From germline, CDR1 is LGHNA and CDR2 YSLEER. This CDR3 has 15 amino acids. V lost 0 bases and J 1 base, leaving 7 bases between the germline ends. CDR3 sequence (DNA): TGCGCCAGCAGCCAAGAGCAGGGGTCCTACAATGAGCAGTTCTTC. Protein sequence: CASSQEQGSYNEQFF.

V and J are TRBV5-6 and TRBJ2-7; a possible D gene is TRBD1 (6 bases). CDR1 and CDR2 from the germline V gene are SGHDT and YYEEEE. The CDR3 runs to 13 residues. The V and J ends lost 3 bases and 3 bases respectively, with 10 bases between them. CDR3 region: CASSYGQLYEQYF. CDR3 in DNA: TGTGCCAGCAGCTATGGACAGCTCTACGAGCAGTACTTC.

The J gene is TRBJ1-1, the V gene TRBV4-3; unclear D gene. CDR1 and CDR2 (germline): LGHNA, YSLEER. The V gene lost 1 base and the J gene lost 4 bases, with 10 bases spanning the gap. This CDR3 comprises 14 residues. CDR3 amino acids: CASSQVYGSTEAFF. The CDR3, as DNA: TGCGCCAGCAGCCAAGTTTACGGTAGCACTGAAGCTTTCTTT.

J is TRBJ2-2 and V is TRBV12-5, with 11 nucleotides matching TRBD1. CDR3 size: 15 residues. Germline lookup yields CDR1 LGHNT and CDR2 FRNRAP. J lost 7 bases, V lost 6 bases, and 7 bases had no gene match. DNA of the CDR3: TGTGCTAGTGGCGGTGGGACAGGGGGTCACGGGGAGCTGTTTTTT. This encodes CASGGGTGGHGELFF. The variable domain in full, completed from reference TRBV12-5 and TRBJ2-2, reads DARVTQTPRHKVTEMGQEVTMRCQPILGHNTVFWYRQTMMQGLELLAYFRNRAPLDDSGMPKDRFSAEMPDATLATLKIQPSEPRDSAVYFCASGGGTGGHGELFFGEGSRLTVL.

This clone was observed a handful of times. The chain employs TRBV28 and TRBJ2-3; D is unclear. CDR3 size: 13 residues. Germline-derived CDR1 and CDR2 are MDHEN and SYDVKM. V shed 2 bases and J shed 0 bases, with 3 bases lying between them. This CDR3 is CASSLTSTDTQYF. For the CDR3, the DNA is TGTGCCAGCAGTTTAACAAGCACAGATACGCAGTATTTT.

CDR3 sequence reads: CASSRGDGTGELFF. The CDR3, as DNA: TGCGCCAGCAGCCGGGGGGACGGCACCGGGGAGCTGTTTTTT. The chain recombines TRBV5-1 with TRBJ2-2, with 7 bases identical to TRBD2. V shed 4 bases, J shed 4 bases, and the junction held 4 bases outside the gene matches. CDR3 length equals 14 residues. Looked up from germline, CDR1 is SGHRS and CDR2 is YFSETQ. Variable domain in full (rest from reference TRBV5-1 and TRBJ2-2): KAGVTQTPRYLIKTRGQQVTLSCSPISGHRSVSWYQQTPGQGLQFLFEYFSETQRNKGNFPGRFSGRQFSNSRSEMNVSTLELGDSALYLCASSRGDGTGELFFGEGSRLTVL.

The V gene is TRBV10-2, the J gene TRBJ1-5; D unresolved. Germline CDR1 WSHSY, CDR2 SAAADI. Trimming took 7 bases from V and 2 from J, leaving 9 bases between them. This CDR3 comprises 13 residues. This CDR3 is CASTSGGNQPQHF. CDR3 in DNA: TGCGCCAGCACATCCGGGGGCAATCAGCCCCAGCATTTT.

This chain links TRBV3-1 (or the pseudogene TRBV3-2) with TRBJ1-5; D is unclear. The CDR3 has 14 residues. Germline lookup yields CDR1 LGHDT and CDR2 YNNKEL (reference sequence). Trimming pared 4 bases from V and 1 base from J, leaving 8 bases between. The CDR3 bases are TGTGCCAGCAGCCTCCGAGGGAGCAATCAGCCCCAGCATTTT. It is translated as CASSLRGSNQPQHF.

The rearrangement links TRBV5-4 to TRBJ2-1, with a tentative D call TRBD1 (6 bases). Trimming took 0 bases from V and 0 from J, leaving 10 bases between them. Germline values: CDR1 SGHNT, CDR2 YYREEE (reference sequence). The CDR3 is 16 residues long. CDR3 bases: TGTGCCAGCAGCTTGGCAGGGGCGAGCTCCTACAATGAGCAGTTCTTC. It codes for CASSLAGASSYNEQFF.

CDR3 DNA sequence: TGTGCCATCAAAAACAGGGGGGAGACTGAAGCTTTCTTT. It yields the protein CAIKNRGETEAFF. This chain links TRBV10-3 with TRBJ1-1, with 8 bases that match TRBD1. CDR3 length equals 13 residues. The J segment lost 5 bases and the V segment lost 7 bases, leaving 6 bases of the junction unmatched. Germline V gene data show CDR1 as ENHRY and CDR2 as SYGVKD.

The chain carries TRBV5-5 and TRBJ2-1, with no clear D. Germline loops: CDR1 SGHKS, CDR2 YYEKEE (reference sequence). Trimming shortened V by 1 base and J by 4 bases, and 15 bases separated the two germline ends. The CDR3 contains 16 residues. The CDR3 region has the DNA TGTGCCAGCAGCTTGATTGCCAGGAAACTGTACAATGAGCAGTTCTTC. Translating gives CASSLIARKLYNEQFF.

The chain carries TRBV21-1 and TRBJ1-1; the table gives TRBD1 as D, unverified against the DNA. TRBV21-1 is an annotated pseudogene. CDR3 length: 14 residues. The CDR3 nucleotides read TGTGCCAGCAGCAAAGGGCCTGGACAGGGTGAAGCTTTCTTT. Translated, it gives CASSKGPGQGEAFF.

This chain joins TRBV2 and TRBJ2-1; D unclear. The CDR3 sequence is 15 residues long. The V gene's germline CDR1 is SNHLY and CDR2 FYNNEI. Trimming cost V 0 bases and J 8 bases, with 14 bases left between them. The CDR3 protein is CASSEAGHASDEQFF. In nucleotides, the CDR3 is TGTGCCAGCAGTGAAGCTGGGCACGCCTCGGATGAGCAGTTCTTC. The whole variable domain, remainder taken from reference TRBV2 and TRBJ2-1, is EPEVTQTPSHQVTQMGQEVILRCVPISNHLYFYWYRQILGQKVEFLVSFYNNEISEKSEIFDDQFSVERPDGSNFTLKIRSTKLEDSAMYFCASSEAGHASDEQFFGPGTRLTVL.

V is TRBV9 and J is TRBJ2-2; D is possibly TRBD2 (6 bases). Germline V CDR1 and CDR2: SGDLS, YYNGEE. Trimming took off 3 bases at V and 0 bases at J, with 12 bases between the two ends. The CDR3 contains 16 residues. The CDR3 loop is CASSARGNANTGELFF. The CDR3 DNA sequence: TGTGCCAGCAGCGCCCGGGGGAATGCGAACACCGGGGAGCTGTTTTTT.